The 27 T cell receptor beta chains presented below share a single source sample, sequenced in a study of cytomegalovirus exposure and HLA in healthy donors. The study ran its PCR with 60 Vbeta and 13 Jbeta primers. Assay: immunoSEQ multiplex PCR; the TCRdb copy retains only in-frame clones and omits some. The sample lists 110,000 to 150,000 clones; more than 65% were seen once. Source material: PBMCs. The source is a woman in her thirties in good health and CMV-seronegative.

CDR3 loop: CASSPAGTLSHEAFF. The CDR3 DNA follows: TGTGCCAGCTCACCAGCCGGGACTCTTTCCCATGAAGCTTTCTTT. The chain employs TRBV18 and TRBJ1-1, with a tentative D call TRBD1 (5 bases). Germline-derived CDR1 and CDR2 are KGHSH and LQKENI. The CDR3 contains 15 residues. V was cut by 2 bases and J by 7 bases, with 17 bases left in between.

The chain links TRBV14 to TRBJ1-2; D possibly corresponds to TRBD1 (5 bases). The CDR3 sequence is 13 residues long. Trimming took off 1 base at V and 7 bases at J, with 10 bases between the two ends. In germline, CDR1 is SGHDN, CDR2 FVKESK. The CDR3 region has the DNA TGTGCCAGCAGCCAAGGCAGGGAGGGTGGCTACACCTTC. Protein sequence: CASSQGREGGYTF. Supplemented by reference TRBV14 and TRBJ1-2, the full variable domain reads EAGVTQFPSHSVIEKGQTVTLRCDPISGHDNLYWYRRVMGKEIKFLLHFVKESKQDESGMPNNRFLAERTGGTYSTLKVQPAELEDSGVYFCASSQGREGGYTFGSGTRLTVV.

The chain uses TRBV7-2 and TRBJ1-4; the D gene is possibly TRBD1 (6 bases). Trimming stripped 2 bases from V and 8 bases from J, with 15 bases between. The CDR3 is 15 residues long. CDR1 and CDR2 from the germline V gene are SGHTA and FQGNSA. The CDR3 sequence is CASSLMPRGEEKLFF. CDR3 in DNA: TGTGCCAGCAGCTTAATGCCCAGGGGAGAAGAAAAACTGTTTTTT.

The chain joins TRBV5-1 to TRBJ2-5; D might be TRBD2 (6 bases). Germline loops: CDR1 SGHRS, CDR2 YFSETQ. V was pared by 7 bases and J by 1 base, with 11 bases between. The CDR3 has 13 amino acids. The CDR3 DNA is TGCGCCAGCCGGGGCGGGACCCAAGAGACCCAGTACTTC. Translation: CASRGGTQETQYF.

The chain employs TRBV28 and TRBJ1-6, with 9 bases identical to TRBD1. Germline-derived CDR1 and CDR2 are MDHEN and SYDVKM. This CDR3 spans 16 amino acids. V was pared by 10 bases and J by 9 bases, with 16 bases of the junction left unmatched. This CDR3 reads CATLSPGTGFGSPLHF. The CDR3 DNA reads TGTGCCACCCTAAGTCCCGGGACAGGGTTTGGTTCACCCCTCCACTTT.

This sequence joins TRBV10-3 and TRBJ1-5; no reliable D call. This CDR3 region has 14 residues. The V gene lost 5 bases and the J gene lost 4 bases, with 12 bases spanning the gap. Germline V gives CDR1 ENHRY, CDR2 SYGVKD. In nucleotides, the CDR3 is TGTGCCATCAGTCTACAGCAAACTAATCAGCCCCAGCATTTT. Protein sequence: CAISLQQTNQPQHF.

V usage is TRBV10-3 and J usage is TRBJ2-7; D not certain. CDR3 size: 13 residues. V dropped 6 bases and J dropped 4 bases, with 13 bases sitting between them. Germline V gives CDR1 ENHRY, CDR2 SYGVKD. CDR3 nucleotide sequence: TGTGCCATCAGATCCTCGGGTGCTTACGAGCAGTACGTC. It is translated as CAIRSSGAYEQYV.

The DNA of the CDR3 is TGTGCCAGCAGCCAAGTAGCGGGAGTGGTGTACGAGCAGTACTTC. It codes for CASSQVAGVVYEQYF. The chain links TRBV14 to TRBJ2-7; 9 bases are shared with TRBD2. From germline, CDR1 is SGHDN and CDR2 FVKESK. The V and J ends lost 1 base and 4 bases, in that order; junction bases with no gene match: 5. This CDR3 is built from 15 residues.

V usage is TRBV27 and J usage is TRBJ2-3, with TRBD2 matching over 8 bases. Trimming at V came to 7 bases and at J to 4 bases, leaving 7 bases not matched to a gene. This CDR3 contains 14 residues. Germline V lookup: CDR1 MNHEY, CDR2 SMNVEV (reference sequence). The CDR3 loop reads CASNALADADTQYF. The CDR3 DNA is TGTGCCAGCAATGCACTAGCGGACGCAGATACGCAGTATTTT.

The J gene is TRBJ2-1, the V gene TRBV29-1; TRBD2 matches 11 bases. With 8 bases clipped from V and 4 bases from J, the junction kept 4 bases outside the gene matches. The CDR3 covers 13 residues. CDR1 is SQVTM and CDR2 is ANQGSEA in the germline V gene. CDR3 coding DNA: TGCAGCACGACTAGCGGGGATTACAATGAGCAGTTCTTC. Protein product: CSTTSGDYNEQFF.

This clone was observed a single time. This sequence joins TRBV28 and TRBJ2-7, with 7 bases aligning to TRBD2. This CDR3 comprises 16 residues. V was pared by 3 bases and J by 0 bases, with 8 bases of the junction left unmatched. Germline V CDR1 and CDR2: MDHEN, SYDVKM. The CDR3 coding sequence is TGTGCCAGCAGTTTTTCTCTGCTAGCGGTCTCCTACGAGCAGTACTTC. Its protein product is CASSFSLLAVSYEQYF.

The rearrangement uses TRBV4-2 and TRBJ2-1; TRBD2 aligns across 14 bases. V was pared by 2 bases and J by 12 bases, with 9 bases of the junction left unmatched. The V gene's germline CDR1 is LGHNA and CDR2 YNFKEQ. The CDR3 spans 16 residues. Written as DNA, the CDR3 is TGTGCCAGCAGCCAACTGGGACTAGCGGGGGACTCGGGGCAGTTCTTC. This gives the protein CASSQLGLAGDSGQFF.

The rearrangement joins TRBV18 to TRBJ1-6, with 7 bases lining up with TRBD1. CDR3 size: 15 residues. Germline CDR1 and CDR2: KGHSH and LQKENI. V trimming: 5 bases; J trimming: 7 bases; junction bases outside the gene matches: 8. CDR3 bases: TGTGCCAGCTCAGTGAGGGGGCGCGGGAATTCACCCCTCCACTTT. Translated, it gives CASSVRGRGNSPLHF.

The rearrangement links TRBV7-2 to TRBJ1-5; TRBD1 might be the D (6 bases). The CDR3 has 15 amino acids. Germline assignment: CDR1 SGHTA and CDR2 FQGNSA. The V end lost 4 bases, the J end lost 7 bases, and 17 bases lay between the germline ends. The CDR3 reads CASSSRGGAGQPQHF. As DNA, the CDR3 is TGTGCCAGCAGCTCCCGGGGGGGCGCGGGGCAGCCCCAGCATTTT.

The chain has TRBV29-1 and TRBJ2-3; tentatively, D is TRBD1 (5 bases). Deletions cut 7 bases from V and 2 bases from J, with 7 bases between. This CDR3 spans 11 amino acids. In germline, CDR1 is SQVTM, CDR2 ANQGSEA. CDR3: CSAGFTDTQYF. CDR3 DNA: TGCAGCGCAGGGTTCACAGATACGCAGTATTTT.

The gene calls are TRBV7-8 and TRBJ2-1; TRBD2 matches at 15 bases. The germline V gene encodes CDR1 SGHVS and CDR2 FQNEAQ. This CDR3 comprises 16 residues. Losses at the gene ends were 0 bases for V and 7 bases for J; bases not matched to a gene: 1. The CDR3 coding sequence is TGTGCCAGCAGCTTAGCGGGACTAGCGGGGGGAAATGAGCAGTTCTTC. Its protein is CASSLAGLAGGNEQFF.

The chain recombines TRBV21-1 with TRBJ2-6; the table's D call of TRBD2 was not tested on the DNA. TRBV21-1 is a recognized pseudogene. The CDR3 is made up of 16 amino acids. CDR3 sequence reads: CASLVGPLSGANVLTF. The CDR3 DNA is TGTGCCAGCTTAGTCGGTCCCCTTTCTGGGGCCAACGTCCTGACTTTC.

This clone has just one count. Germline and junction disagree at one end, which may indicate a read error. The J gene is TRBJ2-3, the V gene TRBV11-2; D is unresolved. Germline CDR1 is SGHAT and CDR2 is FQNNGV. This CDR3 is 15 amino acids long. The CDR3 sequence: CASSLGARNTDAQYF. In DNA, the CDR3 is TGTGCCAGCAGCTTAGGCGCGCGTAACACAGATGCGCAGTATTTT.

CDR3 loop: CASSRDFNTEAFF. The CDR3, as DNA: TGTGCCAGCAGCCGGGACTTTAACACTGAAGCTTTCTTT. The gene calls are TRBV2 and TRBJ1-1; a possible D gene is TRBD1 (5 bases). Between the trimmed V and J ends, which lost 6 bases and 2 bases, there was a span of 10 bases. The length of the CDR3 is 13 residues. Per the germline V gene, CDR1 is SNHLY and CDR2 is FYNNEI.

The J gene is TRBJ2-1, the V gene TRBV5-4; TRBD2 aligns across 11 bases. The CDR3 sequence is 18 residues long. Germline V gene sequence: CDR1 SGHNT, CDR2 YYREEE (reference sequence). V shed 5 bases and J 5 bases; nucleotides not matched to a gene: 15. CDR3 sequence reads: CASRRGTSGPTANNEQFF. The CDR3 DNA reads as TGTGCCAGCAGACGGGGGACTAGCGGCCCAACCGCCAACAATGAGCAGTTCTTC.

The V and J genes are TRBV29-1 and TRBJ2-7; the D gene is possibly TRBD1 (6 bases). Deletions cut 4 bases from V and 4 bases from J, with 20 bases between. The CDR3 covers 15 residues. Looked up from germline, CDR1 is SQVTM and CDR2 is ANQGSEA. The CDR3 sequence is CSVGAGGAGRYEQYF. The CDR3 nucleotides are TGCAGCGTTGGGGCTGGGGGCGCGGGTCGGTACGAGCAGTACTTC.

V gene TRBV28 combines with J gene TRBJ2-6; TRBD1 matches at 9 bases. The germline gives CDR1 MDHEN, CDR2 SYDVKM. The CDR3 runs to 18 residues. J gave up 4 bases and V 6 bases, and 13 bases lay outside the gene matches. CDR3 coding DNA: TGTGCCAGCAGACTCCGGGACAGGGTACTCTCCGGGGCCAACGTCCTGACTTTC. Its protein product is CASRLRDRVLSGANVLTF. The full variable domain, rest sourced from reference TRBV28 and TRBJ2-6, is DVKVTQSSRYLVKRTGEKVFLECVQDMDHENMFWYRQDPGLGLRLIYFSYDVKMKEKGDIPEGYSVSREKKERFSLILESASTNQTSMYLCASRLRDRVLSGANVLTFGAGSRLTVL.

The chain links TRBV7-2 to TRBJ1-2; a possible D gene is TRBD1 (6 bases). This CDR3 contains 16 residues. The germline gives CDR1 SGHTA, CDR2 FQGNSA. Trimming left V 0 bases short and J 8 bases short, with 19 bases between. CDR3 sequence: CASSLALRGQGSGYTF. CDR3 bases: TGTGCCAGCAGCTTAGCTTTACGCGGTCAGGGGAGCGGCTACACCTTC.

The genes are TRBV28 and TRBJ2-7; TRBD2 is a possible D gene (6 bases). Germline assignment: CDR1 MDHEN and CDR2 SYDVKM. CDR3 length: 14 residues. Trimming took off 3 bases at V and 6 bases at J, with 15 bases between the two ends. The CDR3 is CASSFPGSPREQYF. DNA for the CDR3: TGTGCCAGCAGTTTCCCCGGGAGTCCCCGCGAGCAGTACTTC. Full variable domain (rest looked up from reference TRBV28 and TRBJ2-7): DVKVTQSSRYLVKRTGEKVFLECVQDMDHENMFWYRQDPGLGLRLIYFSYDVKMKEKGDIPEGYSVSREKKERFSLILESASTNQTSMYLCASSFPGSPREQYFGPGTRLTVT.

The chain recombines TRBV28 with TRBJ1-1; perhaps TRBD1 as D (6 bases). V was clipped by 5 bases and J by 1 base, with 14 bases between them. Germline CDR1 and CDR2: MDHEN and SYDVKM. CDR3 size: 15 residues. Here the CDR3 reads CASSPTRGGNTEAFF. The CDR3 bases are TGTGCCAGCAGTCCCACCAGGGGCGGGAACACTGAAGCTTTCTTT.

The rearrangement links TRBV2 to TRBJ1-1; D might be TRBD1 (6 bases). This CDR3 spans 13 amino acids. Germline V gene data show CDR1 as SNHLY and CDR2 as FYNNEI. Trimming pared 7 bases from V and 7 bases from J, leaving 16 bases between. The CDR3 sequence is CASTTGTSSEAFF. CDR3 bases: TGTGCCAGCACAACCGGGACATCTAGTGAAGCTTTCTTT.

J is TRBJ1-3 and V is TRBV5-1, with D hard to call. This CDR3 is 13 amino acids long. V was cut by 5 bases and J by 0 bases, with 6 bases left in between. The germline V gene encodes CDR1 SGHRS and CDR2 YFSETQ. CDR3 region: CASSSGSGNTIYF. Here the CDR3 DNA reads TGCGCCAGCAGTTCAGGCTCTGGAAACACCATATATTTT.